Each of the 15 T cell receptor beta chains below was sequenced from the same sample in a study of T-cell reconstitution after alpha-beta-depleted transplantation in children. The TCRbeta library was prepared with unique molecular identifiers. TCRdb called the PCR reads again in MiXCR, with one record for every CDR3 protein. This sample has hundreds of thousands of distinct CDR3 sequences, with less than 15% found just once. The sample here was PBMCs, taken before TCRalphabeta/CD19-depleted stem cell transplant. The receptors derive from a girl aged 2-10 years with congenital amegakaryocytic thrombocytopenia, due to receive a stem cell transplant.

This clonotype appeared many times. The chain has TRBV12-3 or TRBV12-4 and TRBJ1-5, with D possibly being TRBD1 (6 bases). This CDR3 is 14 amino acids long. V was clipped by 6 bases and J by 4 bases, with 13 bases between them. DNA for the CDR3: TGTGCCAGCAGGAAGGGGGACGGTAATCAGCCCCAGCATTTT. Encoded protein: CASRKGDGNQPQHF.

This clonotype was seen many times. The V gene is TRBV10-2, the J gene TRBJ1-1; D might be TRBD1 (5 bases). The length of the CDR3 is 13 residues. Germline values: CDR1 WSHSY, CDR2 SAAADI. V was shortened by 0 bases and J by 5 bases, with 7 bases between the two germline ends. This CDR3 reads CASSESGGTEAFF. Written as DNA, the CDR3 is TGCGCCAGCAGTGAGTCCGGGGGAACTGAAGCTTTCTTT.

The chain combines TRBV4-2 with TRBJ2-7; 9 bases fit TRBD1. V was pared by 5 bases and J by 5 bases, with 7 bases of the junction left unmatched. Germline V gene sequence: CDR1 LGHNA, CDR2 YNFKEQ. CDR3 length: 14 residues. The CDR3 coding sequence is TGTGCCAGCAGCTGGGGGACAGGGCGAAACGAGCAGTACTTC. It encodes CASSWGTGRNEQYF.

There are many counts of this clonotype. V usage is TRBV5-1 and J usage is TRBJ2-2; D may be TRBD1 (5 bases). CDR3 length equals 16 residues. V was shortened by 1 base and J by 3 bases, with 13 bases between the two germline ends. Germline V lookup: CDR1 SGHRS, CDR2 YFSETQ. This CDR3 is CASSLSVGPDTGELFF. As DNA, the CDR3 is TGCGCCAGCAGCTTGAGTGTGGGGCCGGACACCGGGGAGCTGTTTTTT.

This clonotype was recorded many times. CDR3 coding DNA: TGCAGTGCTAGAGGGATGCTGGCGGGGATCTCCTACGAGCAGTACTTC. This translates into CSARGMLAGISYEQYF. The rearrangement links TRBV20-1 to TRBJ2-7; possibly TRBD2 for D (6 bases). The CDR3 contains 16 residues. V lost 1 base, J lost 0 bases, and 16 bases lay in between. The germline V gene has CDR1 DFQATT and CDR2 SNEGSKA (reference sequence).

The chain employs TRBV29-1 and TRBJ2-1, with D perhaps matching TRBD1 (5 bases). Germline values: CDR1 SQVTM, CDR2 ANQGSEA. The CDR3 sequence is 12 residues long. V dropped 3 bases and J dropped 7 bases, with 10 bases sitting between them. CDR3 protein: CSVEGRVNEQFF. CDR3 DNA: TGCAGCGTTGAGGGGCGTGTGAATGAGCAGTTCTTC.

This clonotype was seen repeatedly, ten times or more. The V gene is TRBV5-1, the J gene TRBJ2-7; TRBD1 might be the D (5 bases). The CDR3 extends over 14 amino acids. In germline, CDR1 is SGHRS, CDR2 YFSETQ. Trimming pared 1 base from V and 2 bases from J, leaving 10 bases between. CDR3 nucleotides: TGCGCCAGCAGCTTGCAAGGGGAACCCTACGAGCAGTACTTC. Translating it yields CASSLQGEPYEQYF.

In its sample, this clonotype was seen many times. The V and J genes are TRBV6-5 and TRBJ1-6; 8 bases agree with TRBD1. The germline gives CDR1 MNHEY, CDR2 SVGAGI. The J segment lost 10 bases and the V segment lost 0 bases, leaving 2 bases of the junction unmatched. The CDR3 length is 14 residues. The CDR3 region is CASSYSDRDSPLHF. DNA for the CDR3: TGTGCCAGCAGTTACTCGGACAGGGACTCACCCCTCCACTTT.

This clonotype has only a few counts. The V call is TRBV4-2, the J call TRBJ2-7; D remains unclear. V was clipped by 0 bases and J by 6 bases, with 12 bases between them. Per germline, CDR1 LGHNA and CDR2 YNFKEQ. CDR3 length: 14 residues. CDR3 sequence (DNA): TGTGCCAGCAGCCAAGATCAGCAGGTGGGCGAGCAGTACTTC. The encoded protein is CASSQDQQVGEQYF.

This clonotype showed up many times. The chain carries TRBV27 and TRBJ1-1; D perhaps matches TRBD1 (6 bases). The V end was cut by 6 bases, the J end by 8 bases, with 16 bases between. CDR3 length: 13 residues. Germline values: CDR1 MNHEY, CDR2 SMNVEV (reference sequence). CDR3 loop: CASRLGWGQEAFF. The CDR3, as DNA: TGTGCCAGCAGATTAGGGTGGGGGCAGGAAGCTTTCTTT.

The sample holds a few counts of this clonotype. The genes are TRBV5-1 and TRBJ2-5; TRBD2 aligns across 8 bases. Germline values: CDR1 SGHRS, CDR2 YFSETQ. Trimming removed 2 bases from V and 5 bases from J; junction bases left unmatched: 11. The CDR3 consists of 16 residues. This CDR3 is CASSFLPAGVGETQYF. Here the CDR3 DNA reads TGCGCCAGCAGCTTCCTACCAGCGGGAGTGGGGGAGACCCAGTACTTC.

CDR3 DNA sequence: TGTGCCAGCAGTTTAAGGACTAGCGGGAGATTCTCCGGGGAGCTGTTTTTT. It translates to CASSLRTSGRFSGELFF. The V gene is TRBV12-3 or TRBV12-4, the J gene TRBJ2-2, with 13 bases lining up with TRBD2. The CDR3 length is 17 residues. V gave up 2 bases and J gave up 6 bases; unmatched junction bases: 6.

The gene calls are TRBV10-3 and TRBJ2-7; 7 bases line up with TRBD2. Germline V gene lookup returns CDR1 ENHRY and CDR2 SYGVKD. The CDR3 extends over 16 amino acids. The V and J ends lost 2 bases and 3 bases, in that order; junction bases with no gene match: 10. The chain's CDR3 is CAISEGRASGNYEQYF. The CDR3 DNA is TGTGCCATCAGTGAGGGTAGGGCTAGCGGTAACTACGAGCAGTACTTC.

This chain connects TRBV7-6 to TRBJ2-3; perhaps TRBD2 as D (6 bases). CDR1 SGHVS and CDR2 FNYEAQ come from the germline V gene. V was cut by 5 bases and J by 5 bases, with 8 bases left in between. The CDR3 totals 12 residues. The CDR3 spells CASSGGKDTQYF. Written as DNA, the CDR3 is TGTGCCAGCAGCGGAGGGAAAGATACGCAGTATTTT.

This clonotype occurred many times. This sequence joins TRBV12-3 or TRBV12-4 and TRBJ2-2, with 7 bases aligning to TRBD2. This CDR3 has 15 residues. V shed 5 bases, J shed 4 bases, and the junction held 7 bases outside the gene matches. CDR3 DNA: TGTGCCAGCAGTGTTAGCGGGCCTATCACCGGGGAGCTGTTTTTT. Residues: CASSVSGPITGELFF.